Below are 10 T cell receptor beta chains sequenced from a single sample in a study of identical twins. TCRdb passed the 5' RACE reads through MiXCR, listing each CDR3 protein once. The sample has some 1,700,000 distinct CDR3 sequences, around a third seen once. The material sequenced was cord blood. The receptors were gathered from a newborn girl in good health.

This clonotype was seen only once. At one end, the junction sequence differs from germline, possibly due to a read error. This rearrangement joins TRBV11-2 to TRBJ1-4; D is uncertain. This CDR3 has 15 amino acids. Germline V lookup: CDR1 SGHAT, CDR2 FQNNGV. The CDR3 loop is CASSLGASRVEKLFF. The CDR3, as DNA: TGTGCCAGCAGCTTAGGCGCTTCGAGGGTTGAAAAACTCTTTTTT.

The rearrangement uses TRBV4-1 and TRBJ2-1, with D possibly being TRBD2 (5 bases). The germline V gene encodes CDR1 MGHRA and CDR2 YSYEKL. The CDR3 sequence is 15 residues long. The V end lost 1 base, the J end lost 6 bases, and 13 bases lay between the germline ends. The CDR3 here is CASSQGERSLNEQFF. The CDR3 nucleotides read TGCGCCAGCAGCCAAGGGGAGCGGTCCCTCAATGAGCAGTTCTTC.

The chain recombines TRBV25-1 with TRBJ2-1; the match to TRBD2 covers 11 bases. Trimming took 9 bases from V and 7 from J; bases not matched to a gene: 5. There are 13 residues in the CDR3. Germline assignment: CDR1 MGHDK and CDR2 SYGVNS. Here the CDR3 DNA reads TGTGCCAGAAGACTAGCGGGAAGGAATGAGCAGTTCTTC. Translation gives CARRLAGRNEQFF.

This clonotype was counted a few times. This chain connects TRBV28 to TRBJ2-3; D could derive from TRBD1 or TRBD2 (6 bases each). This CDR3 comprises 15 residues. CDR1 and CDR2 from the germline V gene are MDHEN and SYDVKM. The V gene lost 6 bases and the J gene lost 3 bases, with 16 bases spanning the gap. The chain's CDR3 is CASSPGGQGTDTQYF. The CDR3 DNA reads TGTGCCAGCAGCCCCGGGGGCCAGGGAACAGATACGCAGTATTTT. Based on the CDR3 plus reference TRBV28 and TRBJ2-3, the full variable domain is DVKVTQSSRYLVKRTGEKVFLECVQDMDHENMFWYRQDPGLGLRLIYFSYDVKMKEKGDIPEGYSVSREKKERFSLILESASTNQTSMYLCASSPGGQGTDTQYFGPGTRLTVL.

With respect to this clonotype: A much larger clone lies one base from this, so it may be a read error. DNA of the CDR3: TGTGCCAGCGGTTCAGTAGGGGGGTCCAAAAACATTCAGTACTTC. Translating gives CASGSVGGSKNIQYF. This sequence joins TRBV12-3 or TRBV12-4 and TRBJ2-4; D assignment may be TRBD1 or TRBD2 (6 bases each). The ends were cut back, 8 bases at V and 2 bases at J, with 16 bases in the middle. The CDR3 length is 15 residues.

Concerning this clonotype: Relative to the germline gene, one junction end is altered; a read error may explain this. This chain links TRBV24-1 with TRBJ2-5; D perhaps matches TRBD2 (5 bases). CDR1 KGHDR and CDR2 SFDVKD come from the germline V gene. The CDR3 loop spans 13 amino acids. The CDR3 DNA reads as TGTGCCACCAGTGATTTGCTGGGAGAGTCCCAGTACTTC. Its protein is CATSDLLGESQYF.

The sample holds many counts of this clonotype. V gene TRBV5-1 combines with J gene TRBJ2-1; TRBD1 aligns across 8 bases. V was pared by 7 bases and J by 1 base, with 1 base of the junction left unmatched. Germline CDR1 reads SGHRS; CDR2 reads YFSETQ. This CDR3 is 13 amino acids long. As DNA, the CDR3 is TGCGCCAGCCGGGACAGGTCCTACAATGAGCAGTTCTTC. Amino acids: CASRDRSYNEQFF.

The rearrangement joins TRBV2 to TRBJ1-2; D possibly corresponds to TRBD1 (5 bases). This CDR3 has 15 amino acids. Germline V gives CDR1 SNHLY, CDR2 FYNNEI. Trimming pared 5 bases from V and 8 bases from J, leaving 21 bases between. The CDR3 DNA follows: TGTGCCAGCAGTCAGTCGACGGGGGGATGGGGAGGCTACACCTTC. Translated, it gives CASSQSTGGWGGYTF.

The genes are TRBV7-2 and TRBJ1-6; D is possibly TRBD1 (5 bases). The V and J ends lost 3 bases and 7 bases respectively, with 16 bases between them. Germline V lookup: CDR1 SGHTA, CDR2 FQGNSA. This CDR3 comprises 16 residues. The CDR3: CASSLGPGRRNSPLHF. The DNA of the CDR3 is TGTGCCAGCAGCTTGGGACCGGGCAGAAGGAATTCACCCCTCCACTTT.

The chain combines TRBV11-2 with TRBJ2-7, with D possibly being TRBD2 (5 bases). V was clipped by 8 bases and J by 0 bases, with 17 bases between them. Germline V gives CDR1 SGHAT, CDR2 FQNNGV. The CDR3 runs 15 residues. CDR3 sequence (DNA): TGTGCCAGCCTTGGGTTAAGCGGCCACTCCTACGAGCAGTACTTC. Translating it yields CASLGLSGHSYEQYF. The full variable domain, rest sourced from reference TRBV11-2 and TRBJ2-7, is EAGVAQSPRYKIIEKRQSVAFWCNPISGHATLYWYQQILGQGPKLLIQFQNNGVVDDSQLPKDRFSAERLKGVDSTLKIQPAKLEDSAVYLCASLGLSGHSYEQYFGPGTRLTVT.